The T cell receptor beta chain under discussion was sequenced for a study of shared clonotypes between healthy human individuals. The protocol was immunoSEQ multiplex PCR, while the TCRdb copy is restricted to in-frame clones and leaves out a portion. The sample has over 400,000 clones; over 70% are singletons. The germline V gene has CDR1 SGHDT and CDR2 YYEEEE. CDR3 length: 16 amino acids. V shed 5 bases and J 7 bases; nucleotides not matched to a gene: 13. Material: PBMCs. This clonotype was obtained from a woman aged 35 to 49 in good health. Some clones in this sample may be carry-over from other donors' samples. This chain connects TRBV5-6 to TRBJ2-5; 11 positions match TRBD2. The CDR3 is CASSPPGTSGWGTQYF. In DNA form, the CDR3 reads TGTGCCAGCAGTCCGCCCGGGACTAGCGGATGGGGGACCCAGTACTTC.